A single sample is the source of the 4 T cell receptor beta chains below, sequenced in a study of blood T cell repertoires in COVID-19. Assay: immunoSEQ multiplex PCR; the TCRdb copy retains only in-frame clones and omits some. The sample records about 430,000 clones, 80% to 90% being singletons. Source material: PBMCs or T cells enriched from blood (not recorded which). These receptor sequences come from a man aged 25-45 years who had recovered from COVID-19.

A note on this clone: Within the sample, other DNA sequences also encode this same CDR3. This chain uses TRBV18 with TRBJ1-1; D gene unclear. CDR3 length equals 13 residues. V shed 2 bases and J shed 4 bases, with 8 bases lying between them. Germline assignment: CDR1 KGHSH and CDR2 LQKENI. The CDR3 spells CASSPGEGTEAFF. DNA for the CDR3: TGTGCCAGCTCACCAGGGGAGGGCACTGAAGCTTTCTTT.

The chain recombines TRBV7-9 with TRBJ2-7; 11 bases agree with TRBD1. This CDR3 region has 15 residues. With V trimmed by 1 base and J by 5 bases, 4 bases remained unmatched. The germline CDR1 and CDR2 sequences are SEHNR and FQNEAQ (reference sequence). CDR3 coding DNA: TGTGCCAGCAGCTTAGTTGGACAGGGGGCCCACGAGCAGTACTTC. Its protein is CASSLVGQGAHEQYF.

The V call is TRBV28, the J call TRBJ2-7; D call uncertain. V lost 1 base, J lost 5 bases, and 9 bases lay in between. CDR1 MDHEN and CDR2 SYDVKM come from the germline V gene. The CDR3 is 13 residues long. For the CDR3, the DNA is TGTGCCAGCAGTTTATCACTGAACGACGAGCAGTACTTC. Amino acids: CASSLSLNDEQYF.

The genes are TRBV3-1 (or the pseudogene TRBV3-2) and TRBJ2-4; 7 nucleotides match TRBD1. Germline trimming cut 5 bases from V and 3 bases from J; bases unmatched to any gene: 7. The CDR3 loop spans 15 amino acids. Germline V gene sequence: CDR1 LGHDT, CDR2 YNNKEL (reference sequence). The CDR3 bases are TGTGCCAGCAGCACCCGACAGGGCGACAAAAACATTCAGTACTTC. Encoded protein: CASSTRQGDKNIQYF.